Below are 2 T cell receptor beta chains sequenced from a single sample in a study of T cell responses to AZD1222 COVID-19 vaccine listed by TCRdb under 2021. According to the study, the label for this sample's time point signals: baseline before first vaccination. Library preparation employed the immunoSEQ multiplex PCR assay. Held by TCRdb, this immuneACCESS table contains in-frame sequences only and omits some clones. Under half of the omission traces to an unresolved V gene where checked; the cause of the rest is unknown. The sample data list 95,000 to 150,000 clones, and roughly 92% of these were observed just once. The leading ten clones occupy around 1.5% of the sample. Sequencing was performed on peripheral blood, taken on day 0 of AZD1222 vaccination. Receptor source: an adult in good health.

V gene TRBV30 combines with J gene TRBJ1-2; D might be TRBD1 (5 bases). Germline V gene lookup returns CDR1 GTSNPN and CDR2 SVGIG (reference sequence). The V and J ends lost 5 bases and 4 bases respectively, with 8 bases between them. CDR3 size: 11 residues. The CDR3 nucleotides are TGTGCCTGGGGGGGGAGCTATGGCTACACCTTC. Translating gives CAWGGSYGYTF.

The chain employs TRBV19 and TRBJ1-5; D is ambiguous. V was clipped by 3 bases and J by 6 bases, with 12 bases between them. The germline V gene encodes CDR1 LNHDA and CDR2 SQIVND (reference sequence). This CDR3 is built from 14 residues. CDR3 nucleotides: TGTGCCAGTAGTATTATCGGGGTGGGTCAGCCCCAGCATTTT. The encoded protein is CASSIIGVGQPQHF.